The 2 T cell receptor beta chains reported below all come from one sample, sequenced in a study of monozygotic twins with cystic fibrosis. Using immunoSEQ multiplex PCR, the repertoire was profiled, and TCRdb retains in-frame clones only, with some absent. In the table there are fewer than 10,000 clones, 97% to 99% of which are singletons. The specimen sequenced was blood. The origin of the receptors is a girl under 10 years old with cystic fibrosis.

CDR3: CASSLLAGHTDTQYF. In DNA, the CDR3 is TGCGCCAGCAGCTTACTAGCGGGGCACACAGATACGCAGTATTTT. The rearrangement joins TRBV5-1 to TRBJ2-3, with TRBD2 identical over 10 bases. Germline CDR1 reads SGHRS; CDR2 reads YFSETQ. Trimming at V came to 2 bases and at J to 2 bases, leaving 2 bases not matched to a gene. The CDR3 loop spans 15 amino acids. Together with reference TRBV5-1 and TRBJ2-3, the CDR3 gives the full variable domain: KAGVTQTPRYLIKTRGQQVTLSCSPISGHRSVSWYQQTPGQGLQFLFEYFSETQRNKGNFPGRFSGRQFSNSRSEMNVSTLELGDSALYLCASSLLAGHTDTQYFGPGTRLTVL.

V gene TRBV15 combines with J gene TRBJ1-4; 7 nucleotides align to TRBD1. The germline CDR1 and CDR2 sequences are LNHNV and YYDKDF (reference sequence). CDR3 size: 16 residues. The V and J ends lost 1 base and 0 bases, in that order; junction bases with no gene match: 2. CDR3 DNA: TGTGCCACCAGCAGAGGGGACAGCCCAACTAATGAAAAACTGTTTTTT. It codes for CATSRGDSPTNEKLFF.